Listed below are T cell receptor beta chains from one sample, sequenced in a study of memory CD4+ T cells and cytomegalovirus serostatus. Clones were sequenced by immunoSEQ multiplex PCR, and TCRdb holds only the in-frame ones, with some missing. The sample records 28,000 or so clones, 76% being singletons. The sequenced sample consisted of memory CD4+ T cells from blood. These receptors originate from an adult in good health and CMV-seronegative. Both conserved end residues are part of each CDR3. A D gene is named only where the DNA matches it firmly. Rows give clone size only sometimes, using once, few, many, or a class for an expanded clone.

size: -
V: TRBV9
D: TRBD2
J: TRBJ2-7
DNA: TGTGCCAGCAGCGTAGCCCCCGTAAGCGGGAGTGGTTCCTACGAGCAGTACTTC
CDR3: CASSVAPVSGSGSYEQYF

size: -
V: TRBV10-3
D: TRBD1
J: TRBJ2-2
DNA: TGTGCCATCAACCGACAGGGGGCGGCCGGGGAGCTGTTTTTT
CDR3: CAINRQGAAGELFF

size: -
V: TRBV4-1
D: -
J: TRBJ1-2
DNA: TGCGCCAGCAGCCAAGAAGAAAACTATGGCTACACCTTC
CDR3: CASSQEENYGYTF

size: -
V: TRBV5-8
D: TRBD2
J: TRBJ2-7
DNA: TGTGCCAGCAGCTTGGCAGCGGGGAGAAGCTCCTACGAGCAGTACTTC
CDR3: CASSLAAGRSSYEQYF

size: -
V: TRBV9
D: -
J: TRBJ2-7
DNA: TGTGCCAGCAGCGTAACGGCCAGGGGAACTTACGAGCAGTACTTC
CDR3: CASSVTARGTYEQYF

size: -
V: TRBV2
D: -
J: TRBJ2-1
DNA: TGTGCCAGCAGTGCTACTACCCTTCAGGGTGAGCAGTTCTTC
CDR3: CASSATTLQGEQFF

size: -
V: TRBV11-2
D: TRBD2
J: TRBJ2-7
DNA: TGTGCCAGCAGCTTAGGTAGCGGGAGATGGGAGCAGTACTTC
CDR3: CASSLGSGRWEQYF

size: -
V: TRBV5-4
D: TRBD1
J: TRBJ1-4
DNA: TGTGCCAGCAGGAAACGGGACAGGGGCGAAAAACTGTTTTTT
CDR3: CASRKRDRGEKLFF

size: -
V: TRBV11-1
D: -
J: TRBJ1-3
DNA: TGTGCCAGCAGCAAGTCCAGATCTGGAAACACCATATATTTT
CDR3: CASSKSRSGNTIYF

size: -
V: TRBV5-1
D: TRBD1
J: TRBJ2-1
DNA: TGCGCCAGCAGCTTACAGGGGGCGAGCTCCTACAATGAGCAGTTCTTC
CDR3: CASSLQGASSYNEQFF

size: -
V: TRBV27
D: TRBD2
J: TRBJ2-7
DNA: TGTGCCACCATTGGGGGGGTTTCCAACCACGAGCAGTACTTC
CDR3: CATIGGVSNHEQYF

size: few
V: TRBV10-3
D: -
J: TRBJ1-2
DNA: TGTGCCATCAGTGAGTCGCCGGCAGGGGCCAACTATGGCTACACCTTC
CDR3: CAISESPAGANYGYTF

size: -
V: TRBV30
D: -
J: TRBJ1-5
DNA: TGTGCCTGGAGTCCGAATAGCAATCAGCCCCAGCATTTT
CDR3: CAWSPNSNQPQHF

size: -
V: TRBV6-5
D: -
J: TRBJ1-3
DNA: TGTGCCAGCAGTTACTCCCTAAGGGGGGCTGGAAACACCATATATTTT
CDR3: CASSYSLRGAGNTIYF

size: -
V: TRBV7-2
D: -
J: TRBJ2-5
DNA: TGTGCCAGCAGCCCGGCGCGGGTACAAGAGACCCAGTACTTC
CDR3: CASSPARVQETQYF

size: -
V: TRBV5-4
D: TRBD1
J: TRBJ2-5
DNA: TGTGCCAGCAGCCCCGGGCAGGGGGCTGGGGAGACCCAGTACTTC
CDR3: CASSPGQGAGETQYF

size: -
V: TRBV6-1
D: TRBD1
J: TRBJ1-6
DNA: TGTGCCAGCAGTGCGGGACAGGGGGCTGGTGGGTCGAATTCACCCCTCCACTTT
CDR3: CASSAGQGAGGSNSPLHF

size: -
V: TRBV18
D: -
J: TRBJ2-2
DNA: TGTGCCAGCTCACCAGTCCCGCGATACAGAATACCAAACACCGGGGAGCTGTTTTTT
CDR3: CASSPVPRYRIPNTGELFF

size: -
V: TRBV18
D: TRBD1
J: TRBJ1-5
DNA: TGTGCCAGCTCACCTAGGGGGCAGGGTGGACAGCCCCAGCATTTT
CDR3: CASSPRGQGGQPQHF

size: -
V: TRBV20-1
D: -
J: TRBJ2-7
DNA: TGCAGTGCTATACACAGCTACGAGCAGTACTTC
CDR3: CSAIHSYEQYF

size: -
V: TRBV28
D: -
J: TRBJ1-1
DNA: TGTGCCAGCAGTTCCCCGCAGGGCAACACTGAAGCTTTCTTT
CDR3: CASSSPQGNTEAFF

size: -
V: TRBV10-2
D: -
J: TRBJ2-5
DNA: TGCGCCACCATGAGGCCGGGAGAGACCCAGTACTTC
CDR3: CATMRPGETQYF

size: -
V: TRBV4-2
D: -
J: TRBJ1-3
DNA: TGTGCCAGCAGCCCCCGGATCGCACAGGCTGGAAACACCATATATTTT
CDR3: CASSPRIAQAGNTIYF

size: -
V: TRBV5-1
D: -
J: TRBJ1-1
DNA: TGCGCCAGCAGTCCGGTTGCGGATTCCCCCGAAGCTTTCTTT
CDR3: CASSPVADSPEAFF

size: -
V: TRBV7-9
D: TRBD2
J: TRBJ2-7
DNA: TGTGCCAGCAGCTTGGGAGCGGGAGGCATATACGAGCAGTACTTC
CDR3: CASSLGAGGIYEQYF

size: few
V: TRBV29-1
D: -
J: TRBJ1-2
DNA: TGCAGCGTTGAAGATCCCGCACGTGGCTACACCTTC
CDR3: CSVEDPARGYTF

size: -
V: TRBV28
D: TRBD1
J: TRBJ2-7
DNA: TGTGCCAGCAGTTACTCGGGACAGTTCTACGAGCAGTACTTC
CDR3: CASSYSGQFYEQYF

size: -
V: TRBV2
D: -
J: TRBJ2-1
DNA: TGTGCCAGCAGTGAGTCGGGGGAGGCCTACAATGAGCAGTTCTTC
CDR3: CASSESGEAYNEQFF

size: -
V: TRBV13
D: -
J: TRBJ1-1
DNA: TGTGCCAGCAGCCACAGGTCCTTAAGGGCGAACACTGAAGCTTTCTTT
CDR3: CASSHRSLRANTEAFF

size: -
V: TRBV29-1
D: TRBD2
J: TRBJ2-1
DNA: TGCAGCGTTGACGCAGCGGGAGAGGGCTTAGACAATGAGCAGTTCTTC
CDR3: CSVDAAGEGLDNEQFF

size: -
V: TRBV11-2
D: -
J: TRBJ1-6
DNA: TGTGCCAGCAGCTTAGGGCGGCTCATTAATTCACCCCTCCACTTT
CDR3: CASSLGRLINSPLHF

size: -
V: TRBV28
D: -
J: TRBJ2-7
DNA: TGTGCCACCCGCAGGGGTAGCTCCTACGAGCAGTACTTC
CDR3: CATRRGSSYEQYF

size: -
V: TRBV28
D: -
J: TRBJ2-1
DNA: TGTGCCAGTCTAGAATACAATGAGCAGTTCTTC
CDR3: CASLEYNEQFF

size: -
V: TRBV9
D: -
J: TRBJ1-2
DNA: TGTGCCAGCAGCCAACACTGGACAGCCTTAAACTATGGCTACACCTTC
CDR3: CASSQHWTALNYGYTF

size: -
V: TRBV2
D: -
J: TRBJ1-1
DNA: TGTGCCAGCACCCAGTCGAGGAGGTCTGGGAACACTGAAGCTTTCTTT
CDR3: CASTQSRRSGNTEAFF

size: -
V: TRBV9
D: -
J: TRBJ2-3
DNA: TGTGCCAGCAGCTCTTCAACAGATACGCAGTATTTT
CDR3: CASSSSTDTQYF

size: -
V: TRBV12-2
D: -
J: TRBJ2-3
DNA: TGTGCAAGTCGCTTACCAAGGCCCTCCGGGAGAGAGGATACGCAGTATTTT
CDR3: CASRLPRPSGREDTQYF

size: -
V: TRBV5-4
D: -
J: TRBJ1-1
DNA: TGTGCCAGCAGCTTTGATCGGGGGCTAAGCACTGAAGCTTTCTTT
CDR3: CASSFDRGLSTEAFF

size: -
V: TRBV7-2
D: -
J: TRBJ2-7
DNA: TGTGCCAGCAGCAAGTCAAGGAGCTCCTACGAGCAGTACTTC
CDR3: CASSKSRSSYEQYF

size: -
V: TRBV7-9
D: -
J: TRBJ1-1
DNA: TGTGCCAGCAAGGACAACGCGGCGAACACTGAAGCTTTCTTT
CDR3: CASKDNAANTEAFF

size: -
V: TRBV27
D: TRBD1
J: TRBJ2-6
DNA: TGTGCCAGCAGTCCCCAGGGGGTGATCAAGTTAGGTCTAGGAGCTGGGGCCAACGTCCTGACTTTC
CDR3: CASSPQGVIKLGLGAGANVLTF

size: -
V: TRBV7-9
D: -
J: TRBJ2-2
DNA: TGTGCCAGCAGGGACAAAAACACCGGGGAGCTGTTTTTT
CDR3: CASRDKNTGELFF